One sample yielded the 15 T cell receptor beta chains listed below, sequenced in a study of blood T cells in healthy people across ages. Then a second PCR, running about 7 to 11 cycles, was carried out with a sample-barcoded 5' primer and a J-beta primer mix. TCRdb reanalysed the 5' RACE reads using MiXCR and keeps one entry per CDR3 protein. This sample has hundreds of thousands of distinct CDR3 sequences, with approximately 29% found just once. The sample consisted of blood. The receptors stem from a woman aged 80 or over in good health.

This clonotype was seen repeatedly, ten times or more. The chain joins TRBV5-1 to TRBJ2-1; 11 bases agree with TRBD2. This CDR3 is 14 amino acids long. With 7 bases clipped from V and 8 bases from J, the junction kept 8 bases outside the gene matches. Germline V gene lookup returns CDR1 SGHRS and CDR2 YFSETQ. CDR3 amino acids: CASRGTSGNYEQFF. CDR3 sequence (DNA): TGCGCCAGCCGAGGGACTAGCGGTAATTATGAGCAGTTCTTC.

J is TRBJ1-1 and V is TRBV7-6; D might be TRBD1 (6 bases). Germline V lookup: CDR1 SGHVS, CDR2 FNYEAQ. This CDR3 has 17 residues. V shed 0 bases and J shed 1 base, with 15 bases lying between them. The CDR3 region has the DNA TGTGCCAGCAGCTTAGCTGAGGGGGTAAGACGGAACACTGAAGCTTTCTTT. This encodes CASSLAEGVRRNTEAFF.

On this clonotype: A much bigger clone sits one base away, suggesting this may be a read error. This sequence joins TRBV12-5 and TRBJ2-1, with TRBD2 matching over 11 bases. The length of the CDR3 is 14 residues. The germline gives CDR1 LGHNT, CDR2 FRNRAP. DNA of the CDR3: TGTACTAGTGGTATTAGCGGGGGGGCCGATGAGCAGTTCTTC. Translation: CTSGISGGADEQFF. The variable domain in full, with the rest retrieved from reference TRBV12-5 and TRBJ2-1, is DARVTQTPRHKVTEMGQEVTMRCQPILGHNTVFWYRQTMMQGLELLAYFRNRAPLDDSGMPKDRFSAEMPDATLATLKIQPSEPRDSAVYFCTSGISGGADEQFFGPGTRLTVL.

This clonotype appeared many times. This sequence joins TRBV5-1 and TRBJ2-3; D unclear. Trimming pared 1 base from V and 6 bases from J, leaving 15 bases between. Germline V gene lookup returns CDR1 SGHRS and CDR2 YFSETQ. The CDR3 runs to 15 residues. CDR3 nucleotides: TGCGCCAGCAGCTTGTTTGAAACAGCAAGGGATACGCAGTATTTT. Its protein is CASSLFETARDTQYF.

Comment on this clonotype: This may stem from a read error, because a much larger clone lies one nucleotide away. This sequence joins TRBV9 and TRBJ1-2; no reliable D call. CDR1 and CDR2 (germline): SGDLS, YYNGEE. V was shortened by 3 bases and J by 0 bases, with 12 bases between the two germline ends. The CDR3 contains 15 residues. CDR3 sequence: CASSADLSPNYGYTF. DNA of the CDR3: TGTGCCAGCAGCGCAGATTTGAGTCCTAACTATGGCTACACCTTC.

At least ten counts were recorded for this clonotype. The V and J genes are TRBV9 and TRBJ2-1; 7 bases fit TRBD2. CDR1 is SGDLS, CDR2 YYNGEE, per germline. The CDR3 has 15 residues. V lost 4 bases to trimming and J lost 8 bases; unmatched junction nucleotides: 12. In nucleotides, the CDR3 is TGTGCCAGCAGCCTGACCGGGACCCGGGGGGATGAGCAGTTCTTC. It yields the protein CASSLTGTRGDEQFF.

The genes are TRBV6-6 and TRBJ2-3, with TRBD2 identical over 8 bases. The CDR3 length is 16 residues. CDR1 is MNHNY, CDR2 SVGAGI, per germline (reference sequence). The J segment lost 4 bases and the V segment lost 6 bases, leaving 12 bases of the junction unmatched. The CDR3 is CASSPTRREVSDTQYF. The CDR3 DNA is TGTGCCAGCAGCCCGACACGGCGGGAGGTCTCAGATACGCAGTATTTT.

Ten or more counts support this clonotype. In DNA, the CDR3 is TGTGCCAGCTCACCACGGGGCCGACAAGAGACCCAGTACTTC. Protein product: CASSPRGRQETQYF. The gene calls are TRBV7-2 and TRBJ2-5, with D possibly called TRBD1 or TRBD2 (5 bases each). CDR1 and CDR2 from the germline V gene are SGHTA and FQGNSA. V shed 8 bases and J shed 2 bases, with 15 bases lying between them. The CDR3 loop spans 14 amino acids.

The sample holds many counts of this clonotype. The CDR3 loop is CASSIYPTGENPEQYF. The CDR3 DNA reads as TGTGCCAGTAGTATTTATCCGACAGGGGAGAATCCCGAGCAGTACTTC. The V gene is TRBV19, the J gene TRBJ2-7; TRBD1 matches 8 bases. From germline, CDR1 is LNHDA and CDR2 SQIVND (reference sequence). Trimming took 3 bases from V and 6 from J; bases not matched to a gene: 13. CDR3 length: 16 amino acids.

This clonotype came up many times. The chain joins TRBV7-7 to TRBJ2-3; the D is unclear. The CDR3 loop spans 13 amino acids. Germline V lookup: CDR1 SSHAT, CDR2 FNYEAQ (reference sequence). The germline V and J ends were trimmed by 1 base and 5 bases, with 7 bases remaining between them. DNA of the CDR3: TGTGCCAGCAGCTTAGGTACTGTAGATACGCAGTATTTT. Translation gives CASSLGTVDTQYF.

On this clonotype itself: A read error may produce the germline difference seen at one junction end. V is TRBV20-1 and J is TRBJ2-5, with D possibly TRBD1 on 5 matching bases. CDR1 and CDR2 (germline): DFQATT, SNEGSKA (reference sequence). This CDR3 comprises 11 residues. CDR3: CSATKGETQYF. The CDR3 DNA reads as TGTAGTGCCACCAAGGGGGAGACCCAGTACTTC.

The rearrangement joins TRBV2 to TRBJ2-2; possibly TRBD1 for D (8 bases). V was shortened by 2 bases and J by 4 bases, with 17 bases between the two germline ends. The CDR3 totals 17 residues. The germline V gene has CDR1 SNHLY and CDR2 FYNNEI. This chain's CDR3 is CASSETHRGGLTGELFF. The CDR3 coding sequence is TGTGCCAGCAGTGAAACGCACAGGGGGGGTCTCACCGGGGAGCTGTTTTTT.

The rearrangement joins TRBV11-2 to TRBJ1-6; D gene unclear. The CDR3 spans 12 residues. The V end lost 4 bases, the J end lost 12 bases, and 10 bases lay between the germline ends. From germline, CDR1 is SGHAT and CDR2 FQNNGV. CDR3 residues: CASSSPARPLHF. DNA of the CDR3: TGTGCCAGCAGCTCTCCCGCAAGACCCCTCCACTTT.

This clonotype turned up a few times. Being one base from a much bigger clone, this may be a read error. The CDR3 bases are TGTGCCAGCAGCTTAGCGCGCGACCGCTACGAGCAGTACTTC. Translation: CASSLARDRYEQYF. This sequence joins TRBV7-2 and TRBJ2-7, with D hard to call. The CDR3 has 14 residues. Trimming stripped 0 bases from V and 3 bases from J, with 9 bases between. Looked up from germline, CDR1 is SGHTA and CDR2 is FQGNSA.

This chain uses TRBV7-2 with TRBJ2-7, with D possibly TRBD2 on 6 matching bases. The DNA end is a closer match to TRBJ2-5, so the J assignment may be wrong. Germline V gives CDR1 SGHTA, CDR2 FQGNSA. The CDR3 runs to 15 residues. In DNA form, the CDR3 reads TGTGCCAGCAGCCCCCGAGGAGGGATTAGAGAGACCCAGTACTTC. This sequence encodes CASSPRGGIRETQYF.